This entry describes one T cell receptor (beta chain). This clone appeared once. It lacks a known antigen. The sample holds no much larger clone one base away, and base qualities are not on file. TCRbeta CDR3 regions were amplified from genomic DNA using the immunoSEQ Assay, a bias-controlled multiplex PCR. In the source study's methods: Within the assay, amplification of reference gene primers was used to estimate how many nucleated cells each sample contained. Sequence reads were collapsed and filtered to measure the absolute abundance of every unique TCRbeta CDR3 rearrangement. For each sample, productive Simpson clonality was calculated as the square root of Simpson's diversity index over productive rearrangements. This is the immuneACCESS table as TCRdb keeps it, with only in-frame sequences that have V and J called. A part of the clones is gone; compared with another copy, unresolved V genes explain less than half, and the rest is unexplained. V and J calls and clone size are as listed in that table; D and trimming were resolved from the DNA. The sample profile shows some 240,000 clones; approximately 89% of them were found once. The ten largest clones add up to about 9.4% of the sample.

This sample stems from a study of blood T cell repertoires in COVID-19 (dated by TCRdb to the early 2020s). Background for the entire study: Collaborator samples came from the United States, Italy and Spain and covered acute and convalescent phases of COVID-19. The material from the prospective study consisted of cDNA or gDNA derived from T cells, B-cell-depleted T cells, or PBMCs. The dataset comprised deeply sampled blood TCRbeta repertoires from subjects exposed to, actively infected with, or recovered from COVID-19. The repertoires were released in a freely available public database meant as a resource for research on the immune response to SARS-CoV-2. The samples were drawn from the first 160 participants of the ongoing ImmuneRACE study and from 950 to 1,500 subjects provided by 6 global collaborators. The sample metadata nearly always contained a de-identified subject ID, COVID-19 status, age in years and sex. Where HLA class I and class II types were available, the types were taken from metadata supplied by the sample provider, not from assay-based typing. The full study reports these points: How much clinical and demographic metadata was included differed by source and by participant, and the metadata was provided uncurated.

From a lookup of the germline V gene (reference sequence), CDR1 and CDR2 are GTSNPN and SVGIG. V trim: 3 bases; J trim: 9 bases; unmatched bases: 6. There are 14 amino acids in the CDR3, from cysteine to phenylalanine inclusive. The entry retains the CDR3 DNA only, 42 bases that are in frame from base 1. One collaborating source in Seattle enrolled patients during active infection and followed them longitudinally through the course of disease. The collaborating institutions used their own protocols to collect whole blood in K2EDTA tubes. Collaborator samples were shipped for TCRbeta analysis as frozen whole blood, isolated PBMCs, or DNA extracted from either sample type.

The sequence was obtained from a woman in her 70s with COVID-19, enrolled during active disease. Sequences were obtained from peripheral blood. The rearranged segments are TRBV30 and TRBJ1-6, with TRBD1 matching 9 junction bases. The CDR3 is CAWSTGGSGSPLHF. The DNA is TGTGCCTGGAGCACAGGGGGCTCGGGTTCACCCCTCCACTTT.